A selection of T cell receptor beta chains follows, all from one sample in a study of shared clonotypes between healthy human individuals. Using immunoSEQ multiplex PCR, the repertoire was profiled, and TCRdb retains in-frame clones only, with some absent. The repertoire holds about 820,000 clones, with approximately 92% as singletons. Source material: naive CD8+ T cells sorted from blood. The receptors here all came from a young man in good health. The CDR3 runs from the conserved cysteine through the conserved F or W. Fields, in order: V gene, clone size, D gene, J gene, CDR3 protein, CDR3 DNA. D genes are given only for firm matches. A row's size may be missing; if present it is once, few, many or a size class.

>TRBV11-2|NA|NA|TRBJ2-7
CASSLVPQGTPLSYEQYF
TGTGCCAGCAGCTTAGTACCACAGGGTACCCCACTCTCCTACGAGCAGTACTTC
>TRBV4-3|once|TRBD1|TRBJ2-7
CASSQWAGTGAYEQYF
TGCGCCAGCAGCCAGTGGGCCGGGACAGGGGCCTACGAGCAGTACTTC
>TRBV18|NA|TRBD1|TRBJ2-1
CASSPRDRTYNEQFF
TGTGCCAGCTCACCCCGGGACAGGACCTACAATGAGCAGTTCTTC
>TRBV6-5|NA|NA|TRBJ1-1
CASSYSSAGLTEAFF
TGTGCCAGCAGTTACTCATCCGCAGGGCTCACTGAAGCTTTCTTT
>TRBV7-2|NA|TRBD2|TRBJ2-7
CASSLVGLAGGRTYEQYF
TGTGCCAGCAGCTTAGTGGGACTAGCGGGAGGAAGAACCTACGAGCAGTACTTC
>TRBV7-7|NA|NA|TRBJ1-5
CASSLNLNQPQHF
TGTGCCAGCAGCTTAAACCTCAATCAGCCCCAGCATTTT
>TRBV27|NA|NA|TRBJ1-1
CASSFVGLEAFF
TGTGCCAGCAGTTTCGTAGGATTAGAAGCTTTCTTT
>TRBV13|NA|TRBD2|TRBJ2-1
CASSSRGTSGRVSYNEQFF
TGTGCCAGCAGCTCACGCGGGACTAGCGGGAGGGTCTCCTACAATGAGCAGTTCTTC
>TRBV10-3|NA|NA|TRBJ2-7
CATGGPEVYEQYF
TGTGCCACCGGGGGACCCGAAGTCTACGAGCAGTACTTC
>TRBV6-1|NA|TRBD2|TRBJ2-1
CASSDHRAGGWNEQFF
TGTGCCAGCAGTGATCATCGGGCGGGAGGTTGGAATGAGCAGTTCTTC
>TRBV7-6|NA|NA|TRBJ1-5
CASSLGPSGRPQHF
TGTGCCAGCAGCCTGGGGCCCAGTGGAAGGCCCCAGCATTTT
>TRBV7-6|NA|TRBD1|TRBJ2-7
CASSQLDRGHVEQYF
TGTGCCAGCAGCCAACTGGACAGGGGGCACGTCGAGCAGTACTTC
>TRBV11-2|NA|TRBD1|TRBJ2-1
CASSPPDRAVYNEQFF
TGTGCCAGCAGCCCACCGGACAGGGCGGTCTACAATGAGCAGTTCTTC
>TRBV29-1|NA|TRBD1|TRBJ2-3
CSVDRDRTDTQYF
TGCAGCGTGGACCGGGACAGAACAGATACGCAGTATTTT
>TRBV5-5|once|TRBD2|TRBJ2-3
CASSLAGGTADTQYF
TGTGCCAGCAGCCTAGCGGGAGGGACGGCAGATACGCAGTATTTT
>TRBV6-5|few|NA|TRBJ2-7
CASRNTGYEQYF
TGTGCCAGCAGGAACACAGGGTACGAGCAGTACTTC
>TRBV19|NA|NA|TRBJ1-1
CASSMGGSGYTEAFF
TGTGCCAGTAGTATGGGGGGGAGTGGGTACACTGAAGCTTTCTTT
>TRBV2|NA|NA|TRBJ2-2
CASVEQNTGELFF
TGTGCCAGCGTTGAACAAAACACCGGGGAGCTGTTTTTT
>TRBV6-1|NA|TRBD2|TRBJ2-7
CASNRGLAPEQYF
TGTGCCAGCAATCGGGGACTAGCGCCCGAGCAGTACTTC
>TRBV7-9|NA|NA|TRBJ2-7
CASSLTVVPYEQYF
TGTGCCAGCAGCTTAACGGTGGTTCCCTACGAGCAGTACTTC
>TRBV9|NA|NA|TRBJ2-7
CASSVRDTPGYEQYF
TGTGCCAGCAGCGTCCGGGACACTCCTGGGTACGAGCAGTACTTC
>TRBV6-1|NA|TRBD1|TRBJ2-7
CASSGAGQGYYEQYF
TGTGCCAGCAGTGGAGCGGGACAGGGGTACTACGAGCAGTACTTC
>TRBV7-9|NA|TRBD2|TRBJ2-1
CASSSGLAGGPNEQFF
TGTGCCAGCAGCTCCGGACTAGCGGGAGGGCCCAATGAGCAGTTCTTC
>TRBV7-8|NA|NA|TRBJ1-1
CASSQGGRRAEAFF
TGTGCCAGCAGTCAAGGAGGGAGGCGTGCTGAAGCTTTCTTT
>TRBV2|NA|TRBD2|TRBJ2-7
CASISGNSYEQYF
TGTGCCAGCATTAGCGGGAATTCCTACGAGCAGTACTTC
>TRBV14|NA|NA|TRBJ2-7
CASSQSGTPSYEQYF
TGTGCCAGCAGCCAATCCGGGACTCCCTCCTACGAGCAGTACTTC
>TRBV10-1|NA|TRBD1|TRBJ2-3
CASSVGQGAADTQYF
TGCGCCAGCAGTGTGGGACAGGGGGCCGCAGATACGCAGTATTTT
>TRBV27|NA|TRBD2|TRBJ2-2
CASTGLAGGLTGELFF
TGTGCCAGCACGGGACTAGCGGGAGGGCTCACCGGGGAGCTGTTTTTT
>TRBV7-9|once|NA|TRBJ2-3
CASSLVRGIHTQYF
TGTGCCAGCAGCTTAGTTAGGGGAATACATACGCAGTATTTT
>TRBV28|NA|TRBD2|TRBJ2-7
CASSLRTSGSYEQYF
TGTGCCAGCAGTCTGCGGACTAGCGGGAGTTACGAGCAGTACTTC
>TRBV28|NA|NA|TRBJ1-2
CASSLYYGYTF
TGTGCCAGCAGTCTGTATTATGGCTACACCTTC
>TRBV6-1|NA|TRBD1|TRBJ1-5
CASSEGGPGQGKDQPQHF
TGTGCCAGCAGTGAGGGTGGACCGGGACAGGGAAAGGATCAGCCCCAGCATTTT
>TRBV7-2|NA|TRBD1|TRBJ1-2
CASSLALSGGKAGYTF
TGTGCCAGCAGCTTAGCGCTGTCAGGGGGCAAGGCTGGCTACACCTTC
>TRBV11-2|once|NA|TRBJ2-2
CASSSRGTANTGELFF
TGTGCCAGCAGCTCACGGGGGACAGCGAACACCGGGGAGCTGTTTTTT
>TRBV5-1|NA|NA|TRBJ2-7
CASSFGTVDYEQYF
TGCGCCAGCAGCTTCGGCACAGTCGATTACGAGCAGTACTTC
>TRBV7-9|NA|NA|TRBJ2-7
CASSPVRLGPSSYEQYF
TGTGCCAGCAGCCCCGTCCGTTTGGGACCAAGTTCCTACGAGCAGTACTTC
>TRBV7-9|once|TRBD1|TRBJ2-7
CASSRQGGEQYF
TGTGCCAGCAGCCGACAGGGGGGCGAGCAGTACTTC
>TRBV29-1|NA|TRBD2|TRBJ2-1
CSVEVAGGALSEQFF
TGCAGCGTTGAGGTAGCGGGAGGGGCCCTTAGCGAGCAGTTCTTC
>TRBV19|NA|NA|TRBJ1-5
CASKQLNQPQHF
TGTGCCAGTAAACAGCTCAATCAGCCCCAGCATTTT
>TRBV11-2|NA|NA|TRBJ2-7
CASSLGVREQYF
TGTGCCAGCAGCTTAGGAGTTCGCGAGCAGTACTTC
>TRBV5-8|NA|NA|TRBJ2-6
CASRRRGSGANVLTF
TGTGCCAGCAGACGCAGGGGCTCTGGGGCCAACGTCCTGACTTTC
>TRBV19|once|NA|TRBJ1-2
CASSIMGKDYGYTF
TGTGCCAGTAGTATCATGGGGAAAGACTATGGCTACACCTTC
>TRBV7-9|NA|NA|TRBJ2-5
CASSSPAGQETQYF
TGTGCCAGCAGCTCCCCGGCAGGGCAAGAGACCCAGTACTTC
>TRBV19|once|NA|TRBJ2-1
CASTQTVYGFNEQFF
TGTGCCAGTACCCAGACAGTATACGGATTCAATGAGCAGTTCTTC
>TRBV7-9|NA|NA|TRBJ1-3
CASSPGVADTIYF
TGTGCCAGCAGCCCAGGGGTAGCGGACACCATATATTTT
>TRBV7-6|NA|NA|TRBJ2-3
CASSTWGLGGLKTDTQYF
TGTGCCAGCAGCACCTGGGGATTAGGGGGACTTAAGACAGATACGCAGTATTTT
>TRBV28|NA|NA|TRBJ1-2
CASSLKGGRGHPNYGYTF
TGTGCCAGCAGTTTAAAGGGAGGGAGGGGCCACCCTAACTATGGCTACACCTTC
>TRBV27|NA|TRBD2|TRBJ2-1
CASSSGTSGHNEQFF
TGTGCCAGCAGTTCAGGGACTAGCGGCCACAATGAGCAGTTCTTC
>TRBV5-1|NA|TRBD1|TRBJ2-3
CASSPQGALTDTQYF
TGCGCCAGCAGCCCCCAGGGGGCTCTCACAGATACGCAGTATTTT
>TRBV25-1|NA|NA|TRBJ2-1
CATATGVGQFF
TGTGCCACAGCAACGGGGGTGGGGCAGTTCTTC
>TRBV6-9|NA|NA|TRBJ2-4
CAKNHDGGPKNIQYF
TGTGCCAAAAACCATGACGGGGGTCCCAAAAACATTCAGTACTTC
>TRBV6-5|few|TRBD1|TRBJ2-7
CASSYSTGDPDEQYF
TGTGCCAGCAGTTACTCGACAGGGGATCCGGACGAGCAGTACTTC
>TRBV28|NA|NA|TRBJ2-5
CATNPFKGPQETQYF
TGTGCCACGAACCCGTTCAAGGGCCCACAAGAGACCCAGTACTTC
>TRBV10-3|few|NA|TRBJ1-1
CAISEMGMNTEAFF
TGTGCCATCAGTGAAATGGGTATGAACACTGAAGCTTTCTTT